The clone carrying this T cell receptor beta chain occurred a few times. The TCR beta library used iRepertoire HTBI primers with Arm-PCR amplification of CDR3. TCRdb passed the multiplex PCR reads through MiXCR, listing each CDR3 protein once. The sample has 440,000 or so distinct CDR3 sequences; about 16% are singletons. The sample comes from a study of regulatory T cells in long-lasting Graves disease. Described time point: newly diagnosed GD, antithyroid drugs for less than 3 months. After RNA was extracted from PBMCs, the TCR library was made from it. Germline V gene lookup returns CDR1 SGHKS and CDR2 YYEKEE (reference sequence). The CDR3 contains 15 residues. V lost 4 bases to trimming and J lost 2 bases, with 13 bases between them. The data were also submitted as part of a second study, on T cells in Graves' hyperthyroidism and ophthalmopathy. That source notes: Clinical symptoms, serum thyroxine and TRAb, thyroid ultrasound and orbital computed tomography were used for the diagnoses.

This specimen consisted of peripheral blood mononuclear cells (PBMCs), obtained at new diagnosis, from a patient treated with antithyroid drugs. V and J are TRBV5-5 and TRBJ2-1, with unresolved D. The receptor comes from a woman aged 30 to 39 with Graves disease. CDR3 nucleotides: TGTGCCAGCAGCCCCCGGCCCGAACCCTACAATGAGCAGTTCTTC. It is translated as CASSPRPEPYNEQFF.